This passage covers 21 T cell receptor beta chains from one sample sequenced in a study of T cell changes during pregnancy in multiple sclerosis. The table came from immunoSEQ multiplex PCR; TCRdb's copy has only in-frame clones and leaves some out. The sample comprises about 80,000 clones, 92% of which are singletons, and about 3% rests with the top ten. Sequenced material: peripheral blood, taken before pregnancy. All receptors come from a female donor with multiple sclerosis, enrolled in a pregnancy study.

The chain carries TRBV28 and TRBJ2-3; 10 bases are shared with TRBD2. The germline V gene encodes CDR1 MDHEN and CDR2 SYDVKM. V dropped 6 bases and J dropped 4; count of bases not matched to a gene: 7. The CDR3 contains 15 residues. The CDR3 loop reads CASSYPAGGADTQYF. The DNA for the CDR3 is TGTGCCAGCAGCTACCCAGCGGGAGGGGCAGATACGCAGTATTTT.

V is TRBV28 and J is TRBJ2-2; a possible D gene is TRBD1 (5 bases). V was cut by 3 bases and J by 3 bases, with 14 bases left in between. The CDR3 extends over 16 amino acids. CDR1 and CDR2 from the germline V gene are MDHEN and SYDVKM. The CDR3, as DNA: TGTGCCAGCAGTTTGGCCCCGACAGATCACACCGGGGAGCTGTTTTTT. It encodes CASSLAPTDHTGELFF. Together with reference TRBV28 and TRBJ2-2, the CDR3 gives the full variable domain: DVKVTQSSRYLVKRTGEKVFLECVQDMDHENMFWYRQDPGLGLRLIYFSYDVKMKEKGDIPEGYSVSREKKERFSLILESASTNQTSMYLCASSLAPTDHTGELFFGEGSRLTVL.

The CDR3 DNA follows: TGTGCCAGCAGTGCATGGGTAGCGGGAGTCGCAAACACCGGGGAGCTGTTTTTT. It encodes CASSAWVAGVANTGELFF. The chain links TRBV6-4 to TRBJ2-2; 9 positions agree with TRBD2. The CDR3 has 18 amino acids. Looked up from germline, CDR1 is MRHNA and CDR2 is SNTAGT. Trimming removed 4 bases from V and 2 bases from J; junction bases left unmatched: 11.

The chain links TRBV28 to TRBJ1-2; weak D call: TRBD1 (5 bases). Germline V lookup: CDR1 MDHEN, CDR2 SYDVKM. CDR3 length: 14 residues. Between the trimmed V and J ends, which lost 5 bases and 4 bases, there was a span of 14 bases. CDR3 coding DNA: TGTGCCAGCAGTCTCGCTTACGACAGCTATGGCTACACCTTC. It is translated as CASSLAYDSYGYTF.

The chain is built from TRBV7-2 and TRBJ2-7; D unclear. Germline CDR1 is SGHTA and CDR2 is FQGNSA. This CDR3 contains 13 residues. The V and J ends lost 5 bases and 4 bases respectively, with 12 bases between them. Here the CDR3 reads CASSAQVKYEQYF. CDR3 in DNA: TGTGCCAGCAGCGCTCAGGTGAAATACGAGCAGTACTTC.

The V and J genes are TRBV5-6 and TRBJ2-3; 10 bases match TRBD2. The V gene end was trimmed by 2 bases and the J gene end by 7 bases; junction bases not matched to a gene: 13. From germline, CDR1 is SGHDT and CDR2 YYEEEE. The CDR3 totals 17 residues. CDR3 loop: CASSFNPRTSGVYTQYF. CDR3 coding DNA: TGTGCCAGCAGCTTCAACCCCCGGACTAGCGGAGTATATACGCAGTATTTT.

This chain uses TRBV10-3 with TRBJ1-2; D is possibly TRBD1 (6 bases). V was pared by 10 bases and J by 2 bases, with 20 bases between. The CDR3 runs 15 residues. CDR1 is ENHRY, CDR2 SYGVKD, per germline. CDR3 DNA: TGTGCCACAGGGTCCGGGGGGGGGACAAACTATGGCTACACCTTC. Protein: CATGSGGGTNYGYTF.

About this clone itself: This specimen includes other DNA sequences encoding the same CDR3. This rearrangement joins TRBV6-5 to TRBJ1-5; D not certain. The length of the CDR3 is 13 residues. V was pared by 0 bases and J by 5 bases, with 5 bases between. CDR1 is MNHEY, CDR2 SVGAGI, per germline. The CDR3 DNA is TGTGCCAGCAGTTACTCGTCGGATCAGCCCCAGCATTTT. It codes for CASSYSSDQPQHF.

The chain's CDR3 is CASSEVTGINQPQHF. CDR3 in DNA: TGTGCCAGCAGTGAGGTGACAGGGATCAATCAGCCCCAGCATTTT. The V call is TRBV27, the J call TRBJ1-5; 7 bases are a match to TRBD1. V gave up 5 bases and J gave up 3 bases; unmatched junction bases: 7. The CDR3 is 15 amino acids. Germline V gene data show CDR1 as MNHEY and CDR2 as SMNVEV (reference sequence).

V gene TRBV28 combines with J gene TRBJ2-6; 7 bases match TRBD1. V shed 3 bases, J shed 0 bases, and the junction held 11 bases outside the gene matches. Germline V lookup: CDR1 MDHEN, CDR2 SYDVKM. The CDR3 extends over 19 amino acids. As DNA, the CDR3 is TGTGCCAGCAGTTTTCGACAGGGCGGCACACTCTCTGGGGCCAACGTCCTGACTTTC. Protein product: CASSFRQGGTLSGANVLTF.

This clone was recorded only once. This chain joins TRBV29-1 and TRBJ2-7, with 9 positions matching TRBD1. Germline V gene data show CDR1 as SQVTM and CDR2 as ANQGSEA. The junction had 2 bases not matched to a gene; V was cut back by 4 bases and J by 4 bases. The CDR3 length is 12 residues. CDR3 in amino acids: CSVGTGVYEQYF. CDR3 bases: TGCAGCGTTGGGACAGGGGTTTACGAGCAGTACTTC.

The rearrangement joins TRBV4-1 to TRBJ2-1; 7 bases are a match to TRBD2. The junction had 0 bases not matched to a gene; V was cut back by 4 bases and J by 9 bases. Germline loops: CDR1 MGHRA, CDR2 YSYEKL. The length of the CDR3 is 11 residues. The CDR3 region has the DNA TGCGCCAGCAGCCGGGAGGGTGAGCAGTTCTTC. Translation gives CASSREGEQFF.

CDR3 protein: CASSGKDRIYEQYF. CDR3 bases: TGTGCCAGCAGCGGAAAAGACAGGATCTACGAGCAGTACTTC. V gene TRBV5-5 combines with J gene TRBJ2-7; D may be TRBD1 (6 bases). Germline CDR1 is SGHKS and CDR2 is YYEKEE (reference sequence). The CDR3 is 14 residues long. Trimming took 4 bases from V and 3 from J, leaving 14 bases between them.

The rearrangement links TRBV7-9 to TRBJ2-1; TRBD2 aligns across 11 bases. V dropped 5 bases and J dropped 5; count of bases not matched to a gene: 11. The germline CDR1 and CDR2 sequences are SEHNR and FQNEAQ (reference sequence). CDR3 length equals 17 residues. For the CDR3, the DNA is TGTGCCAGCAGCACCCCGCCCGGGACTAGCGGAGACAATGAGCAGTTCTTC. Translated: CASSTPPGTSGDNEQFF.

The rearrangement links TRBV9 to TRBJ1-1, with D possibly TRBD1 on 5 matching bases. V was clipped by 3 bases and J by 5 bases, with 14 bases between them. The CDR3 runs 14 residues. CDR1 is SGDLS, CDR2 YYNGEE, per germline. CDR3 nucleotides: TGTGCCAGCAGCGCCCATGGGGGGGGGACTGAAGCTTTCTTT. Its protein product is CASSAHGGGTEAFF.

The chain employs TRBV27 and TRBJ2-7, with 8 bases fitting TRBD1. CDR1 is MNHEY and CDR2 is SMNVEV in the germline V gene (reference sequence). Trimming took 8 bases from V and 0 from J; bases not matched to a gene: 3. CDR3 size: 13 residues. DNA of the CDR3: TGTGCCAGCCCCGGGACAGGCTCCTACGAGCAGTACTTC. Amino acid sequence: CASPGTGSYEQYF.

The J gene is TRBJ2-2, the V gene TRBV7-6; the match to TRBD2 covers 11 bases. With 3 bases clipped from V and 4 bases from J, the junction kept 4 bases outside the gene matches. This CDR3 comprises 16 residues. Looked up from germline, CDR1 is SGHVS and CDR2 is FNYEAQ. CDR3 bases: TGTGCCAGCAGCTTGATAGCGGGAGGGGCCACCGGGGAGCTGTTTTTT. It translates to CASSLIAGGATGELFF.

The chain has TRBV6-1 and TRBJ2-4, with D possibly being TRBD1 (5 bases). CDR1 is MNHNS and CDR2 is SASEGT in the germline V gene. This CDR3 is 15 amino acids long. Trimming stripped 5 bases from V and 0 bases from J, with 11 bases between. Here the CDR3 reads CASSTRAEAKNIQYF. CDR3 nucleotide sequence: TGTGCCAGCAGTACCAGGGCCGAAGCCAAAAACATTCAGTACTTC.

This chain links TRBV7-9 with TRBJ2-5; 9 positions match TRBD2. Unmatched junction bases numbered 5, after V lost 1 base and J lost 2 bases. This CDR3 comprises 16 residues. In germline, CDR1 is SEHNR, CDR2 FQNEAQ (reference sequence). The CDR3 is CASSLGASGIQETQYF. CDR3 DNA: TGTGCCAGCAGCTTAGGAGCTAGCGGGATTCAAGAGACCCAGTACTTC.

The chain couples TRBV2 to TRBJ2-3; perhaps TRBD1 as D (6 bases). Germline V gene data show CDR1 as SNHLY and CDR2 as FYNNEI. The CDR3 contains 14 residues. V shed 8 bases and J shed 3 bases, with 15 bases lying between them. The CDR3 spells CASDTGYSTDTQYF. CDR3 bases: TGTGCCAGCGACACAGGGTATTCGACAGATACGCAGTATTTT.

The chain is built from TRBV1 and TRBJ1-2. TRBV1 is assigned pseudogene status. This CDR3 has 18 amino acids. The CDR3: CTSSQEIFRGTRNYGYTF. DNA for the CDR3: TGCACCAGCAGCCAAGAAATATTCCGGGGTACTCGAAACTATGGCTACACCTTC.